These 15 T cell receptor beta chains were all obtained from the same sample, sequenced in a study of T cell responses to AZD1222 COVID-19 vaccine. Clones were read by immunoSEQ multiplex PCR, and TCRdb kept only the in-frame ones, dropping some. Of tens of thousands of clones listed, approximately 90% are singletons. The specimen was peripheral blood, collected 28 days after the second AZD1222 dose. These receptor sequences come from an adult who received the AZD1222 COVID-19 vaccine.

This sequence joins TRBV29-1 and TRBJ1-1; 8 nucleotides line up with TRBD1. The CDR3 is made up of 12 amino acids. Germline V lookup: CDR1 SQVTM, CDR2 ANQGSEA. Germline trimming cut 6 bases from V and 4 bases from J; bases unmatched to any gene: 4. In DNA, the CDR3 is TGCAGCGTCCTAGACAGGGGCACTGAAGCTTTCTTT. This codes for CSVLDRGTEAFF.

CDR3 protein: CASSQNRGSNTEAFF. Here the CDR3 DNA reads TGTGCCAGCAGCCAAAACAGGGGTTCAAACACTGAAGCTTTCTTT. The chain has TRBV7-2 and TRBJ1-1; 7 nucleotides match TRBD1. Germline lookup yields CDR1 SGHTA and CDR2 FQGNSA. The CDR3 runs 15 residues. J lost 2 bases, V lost 5 bases, and 8 bases had no gene match.

The chain carries TRBV5-8 and TRBJ2-2; no clear D gene. The CDR3 is made up of 12 amino acids. Trimming shortened V by 1 base and J by 3 bases, and 1 base separated the two germline ends. CDR1 and CDR2 from the germline V gene are SGHTS and YDEGEE. CDR3 protein: CASSLYTGELFF. DNA of the CDR3: TGTGCCAGCAGCTTGTACACCGGGGAGCTGTTTTTT. Full variable domain (outside the CDR3, taken from reference TRBV5-8 and TRBJ2-2): EAGVTQSPTHLIKTRGQQATLRCSPISGHTSVYWYQQALGLGLQFLLWYDEGEERNRGNFPPRFSGRQFPNYSSELNVNALELEDSALYLCASSLYTGELFFGEGSRLTVL.

CDR3 nucleotides: TGTGCCAGCAGCTTAGACAGGGGTAATGAAAAACTGTTTTTT. This gives the protein CASSLDRGNEKLFF. J is TRBJ1-4 and V is TRBV7-2; TRBD1 matches 7 bases. This CDR3 region has 14 residues. CDR1 SGHTA and CDR2 FQGNSA come from the germline V gene. J was trimmed by 4 bases and V by 1 base; bases with no gene match: 0. The whole variable domain, filled in from reference TRBV7-2 and TRBJ1-4, reads GAGVSQSPSNKVTEKGKDVELRCDPISGHTALYWYRQSLGQGLEFLIYFQGNSAPDKSGLPSDRFSAERTGGSVSTLTIQRTQQEDSAVYLCASSLDRGNEKLFFGSGTQLSVL.

The chain recombines TRBV7-9 with TRBJ1-6; 11 nucleotides align to TRBD1. The V segment lost 3 bases and the J segment 10 bases; nucleotides outside the gene matches: 5. This CDR3 comprises 15 residues. Per germline, CDR1 SEHNR and CDR2 FQNEAQ (reference sequence). For the CDR3, the DNA is TGTGCCAGCAGCTTCGCCGGACAGGGGGCGTCACCCCTCCACTTT. Its protein is CASSFAGQGASPLHF. Variable domain in full (rest from reference TRBV7-9 and TRBJ1-6): DTGVSQNPRHKITKRGQNVTFRCDPISEHNRLYWYRQTLGQGPEFLTYFQNEAQLEKSRLLSDRFSAERPKGSFSTLEIQRTEQGDSAMYLCASSFAGQGASPLHFGNGTRLTVT.

The chain has TRBV4-2 and TRBJ2-1; 15 bases match TRBD2. The CDR3 has 17 amino acids. The V segment lost 0 bases and the J segment 7 bases; nucleotides outside the gene matches: 4. Germline CDR1 is LGHNA and CDR2 is YNFKEQ. Here the CDR3 DNA reads TGTGCCAGCAGCCAAGATTTTGGGACTAGCGGGAGGAATGAGCAGTTCTTC. Translated: CASSQDFGTSGRNEQFF.

The V gene is TRBV11-3, the J gene TRBJ2-1, with 7 nucleotides matching TRBD2. The germline CDR1 and CDR2 sequences are SGHNT and YENEEA. The V and J ends lost 5 bases and 5 bases, in that order; junction bases with no gene match: 9. The CDR3 has 15 amino acids. The CDR3 DNA reads TGTGCCAGCAGCCATAGGGCCGGGGGGAACAATGAGCAGTTCTTC. As protein: CASSHRAGGNNEQFF. The variable domain in full, completed from reference TRBV11-3 and TRBJ2-1, reads EAGVVQSPRYKIIEKKQPVAFWCNPISGHNTLYWYLQNLGQGPELLIRYENEEAVDDSQLPKDRFSAERLKGVDSTLKIQPAELGDSAVYLCASSHRAGGNNEQFFGPGTRLTVL.

The V gene is TRBV19, the J gene TRBJ2-1; 7 bases are shared with TRBD2. The V gene's germline CDR1 is LNHDA and CDR2 SQIVND (reference sequence). The trim removed 5 bases at V and 4 bases at J, leaving 11 bases unmatched. The CDR3 contains 16 residues. The CDR3 here is CASSPLAGGIYNEQFF. The DNA of the CDR3 is TGTGCCAGTAGTCCGTTAGCGGGTGGCATATACAATGAGCAGTTCTTC.

The rearrangement links TRBV10-3 to TRBJ2-3, with D possibly TRBD2 on 6 matching bases. The CDR3 runs 14 residues. Between the trimmed V and J ends, which lost 2 bases and 4 bases, there was a span of 10 bases. Germline V gene lookup returns CDR1 ENHRY and CDR2 SYGVKD. CDR3 nucleotides: TGTGCCATCAGTGAGACAGGAGGGGCAGATACGCAGTATTTT. Residues: CAISETGGADTQYF.

J is TRBJ2-7 and V is TRBV27; 7 bases fit TRBD1. The trim removed 3 bases at V and 3 bases at J, leaving 8 bases unmatched. The CDR3 contains 15 residues. Germline assignment: CDR1 MNHEY and CDR2 SMNVEV (reference sequence). CDR3 DNA sequence: TGTGCCAGCAGTTTCTCTGGGACAGAAATCTACGAGCAGTACTTC. Translating it yields CASSFSGTEIYEQYF.

V and J are TRBV4-2 and TRBJ2-3; tentatively, D is TRBD2 (6 bases). The CDR3 sequence is 17 residues long. Germline CDR1 and CDR2: LGHNA and YNFKEQ. Trimming removed 4 bases from V and 4 bases from J, with 21 bases in between. The CDR3 bases are TGTGCCAGCAGCCCCAGAGCGGCGGGCCGGGACTCAGATACGCAGTATTTT. Translated: CASSPRAAGRDSDTQYF.

The chain uses TRBV10-2 and TRBJ1-1; D remains unclear. Deletions cut 0 bases from V and 4 bases from J, with 9 bases between. CDR3 length: 14 amino acids. Germline lookup yields CDR1 WSHSY and CDR2 SAAADI. Here the CDR3 reads CASSESGRSTEAFF. The CDR3 nucleotides are TGCGCCAGCAGTGAGTCAGGGAGGTCCACTGAAGCTTTCTTT.

V gene TRBV9 combines with J gene TRBJ2-1, with 9 bases fitting TRBD2. Germline-derived CDR1 and CDR2 are SGDLS and YYNGEE. Trimming at V came to 3 bases and at J to 5 bases, leaving 6 bases not matched to a gene. This CDR3 region has 15 residues. This CDR3 reads CASSGLAGYDNEQFF. The CDR3 region has the DNA TGTGCCAGCAGCGGTCTAGCGGGATACGACAATGAGCAGTTCTTC.

This chain joins TRBV24-1 and TRBJ2-1; D gene ambiguous. Trimming removed 3 bases at V and 5 bases at J, with 4 bases between. The CDR3 loop spans 12 amino acids. Germline CDR1 KGHDR, CDR2 SFDVKD. The CDR3 region is CATSDRDNEQFF. CDR3 DNA sequence: TGTGCCACCAGTGATCGGGACAATGAGCAGTTCTTC.

The chain is built from TRBV7-2 and TRBJ1-6; 8 bases align to TRBD1. The CDR3 has 14 amino acids. The germline gives CDR1 SGHTA, CDR2 FQGNSA. Losses at the gene ends were 10 bases for V and 9 bases for J; bases not matched to a gene: 11. The CDR3 spells CATRGTGGASPLHF. The CDR3 DNA reads TGTGCCACCCGAGGAACAGGGGGAGCTTCACCCCTCCACTTT.